These 16 T cell receptor beta chains were sequenced from one sample in a study of CD8 T cells in ankylosing spondylitis (dated by TCRdb to about 2017). Library preparation used 5' RACE. For sequencing, an Illumina HiSeq 2500 was employed. The public reads were reanalyzed by TCRdb: fastp trimming at Q25, MiXCR alignment, in-frame beta chains only. Under each unique CDR3 protein, matching rows form one entry showing the most common genes and DNA. For this sample the table gives a few hundred thousand distinct CDR3 sequences, of which 15% to 20% were detected only once. In total, the top ten clones hold around 30% of the sample. The sequencing input was blood, either unsorted or a sorted T cell fraction (not recorded which). The source of these receptors is a male donor with ankylosing spondylitis or in good health (not recorded which).

A few counts support this clonotype. The rearrangement links TRBV4-1 to TRBJ2-7; unclear D gene. The CDR3 has 15 residues. V gave up 0 bases and J gave up 0 bases, with 9 bases separating them. Per germline, CDR1 MGHRA and CDR2 YSYEKL. The CDR3 DNA is TGCGCCAGCAGCCAAGATCAACAGAGCTCCTACGAGCAGTACTTC. Amino acids: CASSQDQQSSYEQYF.

Only a few counts were recorded for this clonotype. The rearrangement joins TRBV5-6 to TRBJ2-1, with 7 bases identical to TRBD1. Germline-derived CDR1 and CDR2 are SGHDT and YYEEEE. This CDR3 contains 15 residues. V gave up 4 bases and J gave up 3 bases; unmatched junction bases: 7. This CDR3 is CASSPDRALYNEQFF. CDR3 DNA: TGTGCCAGCAGCCCTGACAGGGCTCTCTACAATGAGCAGTTCTTC.

The genes are TRBV4-3 and TRBJ1-4, with 8 positions matching TRBD1. CDR3 size: 15 residues. The ends lost 0 bases at V and 9 bases at J; junction bases unmatched: 6. Germline-derived CDR1 and CDR2 are LGHNA and YSLEER. The CDR3 region is CASSQDRQGMQKLFF. CDR3 coding DNA: TGCGCCAGCAGCCAAGATCGACAGGGGATGCAAAAACTGTTTTTT.

The rearrangement joins TRBV27 to TRBJ2-2, with D perhaps TRBD2 (5 bases). Trimming shortened V by 5 bases and J by 2 bases, and 15 bases separated the two germline ends. Germline CDR1 and CDR2: MNHEY and SMNVEV (reference sequence). This CDR3 spans 16 amino acids. CDR3 bases: TGTGCCAGCAGTCCCCTCCCTAGCCTTAACACCGGGGAGCTGTTTTTT. Translation: CASSPLPSLNTGELFF.

The chain combines TRBV5-8 with TRBJ2-1, with D possibly TRBD2 on 6 matching bases. Germline lookup yields CDR1 SGHTS and CDR2 YDEGEE. The CDR3 has 14 amino acids. V was pared by 2 bases and J by 4 bases, with 10 bases between. The CDR3 DNA sequence: TGTGCCAGCAGCTTTGGAGGGGATTACAATGAGCAGTTCTTC. Protein product: CASSFGGDYNEQFF.

DNA for the CDR3: TGTGCCAGCAGCCCGACTAGCGTGACCTACGAGCAGTACTTC. It specifies CASSPTSVTYEQYF. The chain combines TRBV27 with TRBJ2-7; 8 nucleotides align to TRBD2. The CDR3 has 14 residues. The V and J ends lost 6 bases and 2 bases, in that order; junction bases with no gene match: 6. Germline CDR1 and CDR2: MNHEY and SMNVEV (reference sequence).

There are many counts of this clonotype. The chain combines TRBV5-1 with TRBJ2-7; D is perhaps TRBD1 (6 bases). V shed 5 bases and J shed 3 bases, with 18 bases lying between them. CDR1 and CDR2 from the germline V gene are SGHRS and YFSETQ. The CDR3 length is 15 residues. Here the CDR3 reads CASRGTRLGDYEQYF. The DNA of the CDR3 is TGCGCCAGCAGAGGGACACGTCTCGGGGACTACGAGCAGTACTTC.

V usage is TRBV29-1 and J usage is TRBJ2-7, with 13 nucleotides matching TRBD2. CDR3 length: 15 residues. CDR1 is SQVTM and CDR2 is ANQGSEA in the germline V gene. J was trimmed by 5 bases and V by 4 bases; bases with no gene match: 8. The CDR3 is CSVVTSGRARDEQYF. In DNA form, the CDR3 reads TGCAGCGTTGTAACTAGCGGGAGGGCCCGGGACGAGCAGTACTTC.

V and J are TRBV29-1 and TRBJ2-1; D unresolved. Germline CDR1 reads SQVTM; CDR2 reads ANQGSEA. V was pared by 5 bases and J by 2 bases, with 16 bases between. The CDR3 covers 15 residues. The CDR3 loop is CSVSGAEITYNEQFF. The DNA for the CDR3 is TGCAGCGTTTCCGGCGCCGAAATAACCTACAATGAGCAGTTCTTC.

The chain has TRBV15 and TRBJ2-1; tentatively, D is TRBD1 (5 bases). Trimming cost V 3 bases and J 6 bases, with 9 bases left between them. Germline CDR1 is LNHNV and CDR2 is YYDKDF (reference sequence). The CDR3 runs 13 residues. This CDR3 reads CATSSLRVNEQFF. CDR3 DNA: TGTGCCACCAGCAGCCTCAGGGTCAATGAGCAGTTCTTC.

This clonotype was counted a few times. The V call is TRBV20-1, the J call TRBJ2-7; 11 bases are shared with TRBD2. This CDR3 is built from 15 residues. CDR1 is DFQATT and CDR2 is SNEGSKA in the germline V gene (reference sequence). The trim removed 5 bases at V and 2 bases at J, leaving 8 bases unmatched. The CDR3 here is CSAPLLAGVAYEQYF. CDR3 DNA: TGCAGTGCTCCACTACTAGCGGGAGTGGCCTACGAGCAGTACTTC.

This clonotype was picked up a small number of times. This chain uses TRBV9 with TRBJ2-7; maybe TRBD2 (6 bases). Germline V gives CDR1 SGDLS, CDR2 YYNGEE. This CDR3 is 15 amino acids long. The V end lost 7 bases, the J end lost 6 bases, and 23 bases lay between the germline ends. CDR3 sequence: CASGGERGPEGEQYF. CDR3 DNA sequence: TGTGCCAGCGGAGGGGAGAGGGGACCGGAGGGCGAGCAGTACTTC.

V and J are TRBV29-1 and TRBJ2-5, with TRBD2 identical over 7 bases. The germline gives CDR1 SQVTM, CDR2 ANQGSEA. The junction had 7 bases not matched to a gene; V was cut back by 4 bases and J by 2 bases. This CDR3 spans 14 amino acids. CDR3 protein: CSVVAREGQETQYF. CDR3 in DNA: TGCAGCGTTGTCGCCAGGGAGGGTCAAGAGACCCAGTACTTC.

This clonotype was detected only a few times. The chain carries TRBV12-3 or TRBV12-4 and TRBJ2-7; tentatively, D is TRBD1 (6 bases). V shed 4 bases and J shed 6 bases, with 10 bases lying between them. The CDR3 contains 12 residues. The CDR3 loop is CASSSTGSEQYF. In DNA form, the CDR3 reads TGTGCCAGCAGTTCGACAGGATCCGAGCAGTACTTC.

The sample holds a few counts of this clonotype. The gene calls are TRBV3-1 and TRBJ1-3; D gene uncertain. Germline V lookup: CDR1 LGHDT, CDR2 YNNKEL (reference sequence). Between the trimmed V and J ends, which lost 0 bases and 0 bases, there was a span of 9 bases. This CDR3 region has 16 residues. The CDR3 nucleotides read TGTGCCAGCAGCCAAGATCCCGGAAGCTCTGGAAACACCATATATTTT. Translated, it gives CASSQDPGSSGNTIYF.

The J gene is TRBJ2-5, the V gene TRBV4-1; 11 bases are shared with TRBD2. CDR3 size: 17 residues. V lost 1 base, J lost 7 bases, and 11 bases stayed unmatched. CDR1 MGHRA and CDR2 YSYEKL come from the germline V gene. The CDR3: CASSQVVAGGPPGTQYF. For the CDR3, the DNA is TGCGCCAGCAGCCAAGTCGTAGCGGGAGGGCCTCCAGGGACCCAGTACTTC.